Shown below are 18 T cell receptor beta chains from a single sample sequenced in a study of T cell repertoires in cytomegalovirus infection. Each CDR3 protein gets one entry after TCRdb re-called the reads with MiXCR. The data contain hundreds of thousands of distinct CDR3 sequences, 15% to 20% of them seen just once; the ten biggest clones take up under 9%. Sequences were obtained from PBMCs. The source of these receptors is a human donor in good health (CMV status not recorded). Some clones in this sample may be carry-over from other donors' samples.

This clonotype was detected many times. This chain links TRBV7-2 with TRBJ2-1; TRBD2 is a possible D gene (5 bases). This CDR3 has 14 residues. V gave up 2 bases and J gave up 2 bases, with 7 bases separating them. Per the germline V gene, CDR1 is SGHTA and CDR2 is FQGNSA. The chain's CDR3 is CASSLTTTYNEQFF. In nucleotides, the CDR3 is TGTGCCAGCAGCTTAACGACTACCTACAATGAGCAGTTCTTC.

The rearrangement links TRBV20-1 to TRBJ2-7; the D gene is possibly TRBD1 (6 bases). The CDR3 has 13 residues. V lost 6 bases, J lost 6 bases, and 18 bases lay in between. From germline, CDR1 is DFQATT and CDR2 SNEGSKA (reference sequence). In DNA form, the CDR3 reads TGCAGTGCGACGGGTACAGGGAGTGGCGAGCAGTACTTC. Translation: CSATGTGSGEQYF.

V usage is TRBV20-1 and J usage is TRBJ2-4; D remains unclear. There are 13 residues in the CDR3. V lost 4 bases and J lost 1, with 8 bases in between. Germline loops: CDR1 DFQATT, CDR2 SNEGSKA (reference sequence). Written as DNA, the CDR3 is TGCAGTGCTAATCATGGGGCCAAAAACATTCAGTACTTC. Translation: CSANHGAKNIQYF.

The rearrangement uses TRBV19 and TRBJ1-2; 8 bases agree with TRBD1. The CDR3 is 15 amino acids. V was clipped by 3 bases and J by 8 bases; unmatched bases: 11. In germline, CDR1 is LNHDA, CDR2 SQIVND (reference sequence). CDR3 coding DNA: TGTGCCAGTAGTATTGGGACAGGAGAAGGATGGGGCTACACCTTC. Encoded protein: CASSIGTGEGWGYTF.

This clonotype was detected a few times. The chain is built from TRBV6-6 and TRBJ1-2, with no clear D. This CDR3 has 14 residues. The V and J ends lost 6 bases and 4 bases respectively, with 15 bases between them. Germline CDR1 is MNHNY and CDR2 is SVGAGI (reference sequence). The CDR3 region is CASSGGFNPYGYTF. In DNA form, the CDR3 reads TGTGCCAGCAGCGGAGGGTTTAATCCCTATGGCTACACCTTC.

In its sample, this clonotype was seen many times. The chain uses TRBV7-2 and TRBJ2-1; D unclear. V was trimmed by 3 bases and J by 5 bases, leaving 2 bases between them. The CDR3 has 11 residues. Germline V gene sequence: CDR1 SGHTA, CDR2 FQGNSA. The CDR3 coding sequence is TGTGCCAGCAGCTTTGACAATGAGCAGTTCTTC. Residues: CASSFDNEQFF.

The chain joins TRBV3-1 to TRBJ2-7; D is perhaps TRBD1 or TRBD2 (5 bases each). Between the trimmed V and J ends, which lost 4 bases and 4 bases, there was a span of 11 bases. CDR3 length equals 13 residues. The V gene's germline CDR1 is LGHDT and CDR2 YNNKEL (reference sequence). The CDR3 here is CASSPGTLYEQYF. CDR3 DNA sequence: TGTGCCAGCAGCCCCGGGACCCTATACGAGCAGTACTTC.

CDR3 loop: CASSAERGGSYEQYF. The CDR3 region has the DNA TGTGCCAGTAGTGCAGAACGGGGGGGCTCCTACGAGCAGTACTTC. V is TRBV19 and J is TRBJ2-7, with 8 bases aligning to TRBD2. The V gene's germline CDR1 is LNHDA and CDR2 SQIVND (reference sequence). CDR3 size: 15 residues. V was pared by 5 bases and J by 0 bases, with 6 bases of the junction left unmatched.

The chain couples TRBV20-1 to TRBJ1-3, with D possibly TRBD1 on 6 matching bases. CDR1 is DFQATT and CDR2 is SNEGSKA in the germline V gene (reference sequence). Trimming removed 2 bases from V and 0 bases from J, with 14 bases in between. The CDR3 consists of 16 residues. The CDR3 region is CSARRGVGASGNTIYF. The CDR3 coding sequence is TGCAGTGCTAGACGGGGGGTGGGGGCCTCTGGAAACACCATATATTTT.

The rearrangement joins TRBV6-2 or TRBV6-3 to TRBJ2-1; D unclear. The CDR3 covers 10 residues. Germline CDR1 is MNHEY and CDR2 is SVGEGT. The germline V and J ends were trimmed by 10 bases and 8 bases, with 9 bases remaining between them. The CDR3 region has the DNA TGTGCCACCCGGTTGGATGAGCAGTTCTTC. It codes for CATRLDEQFF.

Details on this clonotype: A read error may account for a junction end that differs from germline. The rearrangement uses TRBV5-3 and TRBJ1-1; D might be TRBD1 (5 bases). TRBV5-3 counts as an open reading frame of uncertain function. This CDR3 comprises 13 residues. The CDR3 loop is CASSLSGTAEAFF. CDR3 sequence (DNA): TGTGCCAGCAGCTTATCCGGGACGGCTGAAGCTTTCTTT.

Comments on this clonotype: A read error is possible here, since a much larger clone lies one base away. The chain carries TRBV7-6 and TRBJ2-1; TRBD2 agrees at 8 bases. The CDR3 has 21 amino acids. Trimming at V came to 1 base and at J to 10 bases, leaving 27 bases not matched to a gene. Germline V gives CDR1 SGHVS, CDR2 FNYEAQ. CDR3: CASSLEFQVGGEDRDAKEQFF. CDR3 DNA: TGTGCCAGCAGCTTAGAGTTTCAGGTCGGGGGGGAGGACCGAGACGCCAAAGAGCAGTTCTTC.

The chain links TRBV6-5 to TRBJ1-2, with D tentatively TRBD1 (6 bases). The CDR3 totals 16 residues. Trimming cost V 5 bases and J 1 base, with 17 bases left between them. Germline CDR1 MNHEY, CDR2 SVGAGI. CDR3 sequence: CASSEVGGQNNYGYTF. The DNA of the CDR3 is TGTGCCAGCAGTGAAGTGGGGGGACAAAATAACTATGGCTACACCTTC.

V is TRBV6-2 or TRBV6-3 and J is TRBJ2-7; D not resolved. The V end lost 6 bases, the J end lost 7 bases, and 19 bases lay between the germline ends. Germline values: CDR1 MNHEY, CDR2 SVGEGT. This CDR3 is built from 14 residues. CDR3 in amino acids: CASRRLGTRTEQYF. CDR3 nucleotide sequence: TGTGCCAGCAGACGCCTGGGCACCCGCACGGAGCAGTACTTC.

This clonotype was observed many times. This rearrangement joins TRBV7-2 to TRBJ2-7; D is possibly TRBD1 or TRBD2 (6 bases each). Trimming removed 1 base from V and 3 bases from J, with 10 bases in between. This CDR3 is 14 amino acids long. Germline V gene data show CDR1 as SGHTA and CDR2 as FQGNSA. CDR3 DNA sequence: TGTGCCAGCAGCTTAGTGGGGGGCGACTACGAGCAGTACTTC. It translates to CASSLVGGDYEQYF. The full variable domain, with the rest looked up from reference TRBV7-2 and TRBJ2-7, is GAGVSQSPSNKVTEKGKDVELRCDPISGHTALYWYRQSLGQGLEFLIYFQGNSAPDKSGLPSDRFSAERTGGSVSTLTIQRTQQEDSAVYLCASSLVGGDYEQYFGPGTRLTVT.

This clonotype was observed once. A much larger clone differs by one base, so this may be a read error. The gene calls are TRBV12-3 or TRBV12-4 and TRBJ1-2; D unclear. The V and J ends lost 6 bases and 8 bases respectively, with 10 bases between them. The CDR3 extends over 11 amino acids. CDR3 sequence (DNA): TGTGCCAGCAGGGGGTATTTAGGCTACACCTTC. Translating it yields CASRGYLGYTF.

This clonotype was seen ten or more times. The V call is TRBV7-2, the J call TRBJ2-5; TRBD1 matches at 7 bases. The CDR3 has 16 amino acids. J lost 2 bases, V lost 1 base, and 7 bases had no gene match. CDR1 is SGHTA and CDR2 is FQGNSA in the germline V gene. The CDR3 DNA is TGTGCCAGCAGCTTAGGAGGGGGCAGGCTACAAGAGACCCAGTACTTC. This codes for CASSLGGGRLQETQYF.

This clonotype has more than one count but fewer than ten. The chain employs TRBV27 and TRBJ1-5; D call uncertain. Germline assignment: CDR1 MNHEY and CDR2 SMNVEV (reference sequence). V was trimmed by 7 bases and J by 1 base, leaving 8 bases between them. The CDR3 runs 13 residues. CDR3 sequence: CASKARSNQPQHF. The CDR3 DNA reads TGTGCCAGCAAGGCAAGAAGCAATCAGCCCCAGCATTTT.